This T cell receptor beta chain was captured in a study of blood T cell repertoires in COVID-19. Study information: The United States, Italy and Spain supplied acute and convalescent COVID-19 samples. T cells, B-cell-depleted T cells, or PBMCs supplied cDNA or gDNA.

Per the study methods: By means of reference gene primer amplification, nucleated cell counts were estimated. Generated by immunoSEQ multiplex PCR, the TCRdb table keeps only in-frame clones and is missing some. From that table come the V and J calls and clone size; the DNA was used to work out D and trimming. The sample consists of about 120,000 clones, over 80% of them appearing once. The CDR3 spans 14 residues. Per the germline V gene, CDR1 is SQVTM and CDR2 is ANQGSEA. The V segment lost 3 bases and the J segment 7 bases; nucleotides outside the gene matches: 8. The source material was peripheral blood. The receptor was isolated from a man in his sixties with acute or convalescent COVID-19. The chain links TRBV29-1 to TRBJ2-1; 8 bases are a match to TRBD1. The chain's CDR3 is CSVDNQDRANEQFF. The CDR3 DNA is TGCAGCGTTGATAATCAGGACAGGGCTAATGAGCAGTTCTTC.